These 22 T cell receptor beta chains were all obtained from the same sample, sequenced in a study of blood T cell repertoires in COVID-19. Assay used: immunoSEQ multiplex PCR; TCRdb lists only in-frame clones, some missing. The data show under 250,000 clones, approximately 80% seen once. The sequencing sample was made of PBMCs or T cells enriched from blood (not recorded which). These receptors were collected from a man in his fifties or sixties who had recovered from COVID-19.

This clone was detected a few times. This chain joins TRBV7-9 and TRBJ2-7; 10 bases match TRBD1. V was clipped by 3 bases and J by 2 bases; unmatched bases: 1. Germline V gene sequence: CDR1 SEHNR, CDR2 FQNEAQ (reference sequence). The length of the CDR3 is 14 residues. This chain's CDR3 is CASSFGTGAYEQYF. Written as DNA, the CDR3 is TGTGCCAGCAGCTTCGGGACAGGGGCCTACGAGCAGTACTTC.

This clone was found many times. The CDR3 sequence: CASSVTGKDEQYF. The CDR3 nucleotides are TGTGCCAGCAGCGTGACAGGGAAGGACGAGCAGTACTTC. The chain recombines TRBV4-2 with TRBJ2-7; 7 positions match TRBD1. Germline CDR1 and CDR2: LGHNA and YNFKEQ. V shed 5 bases, J shed 5 bases, and the junction held 6 bases outside the gene matches. CDR3 length: 13 residues.

This chain links TRBV6-2 or TRBV6-3 with TRBJ2-3; TRBD2 is a possible D gene (5 bases). The CDR3 runs 13 residues. Germline values: CDR1 MNHEY, CDR2 SVGEGT. V lost 2 bases and J lost 12, with 15 bases in between. For the CDR3, the DNA is TGTGCCAGCAGTTACCTCCAGGAAGCGGTTCAGTATTTT. This sequence encodes CASSYLQEAVQYF.

The V call is TRBV5-1, the J call TRBJ2-2; D ambiguous. This CDR3 has 15 residues. Trimming took 0 bases from V and 4 from J, leaving 10 bases between them. CDR1 is SGHRS, CDR2 YFSETQ, per germline. DNA of the CDR3: TGCGCCAGCAGCTTGGCCCCTTCGGGCACCGGGGAGCTGTTTTTT. It yields the protein CASSLAPSGTGELFF.

This clone was detected once. The V and J genes are TRBV29-1 and TRBJ2-7; TRBD1 matches at 7 bases. Germline CDR1 reads SQVTM; CDR2 reads ANQGSEA. V lost 5 bases to trimming and J lost 6 bases; unmatched junction nucleotides: 7. This CDR3 comprises 12 residues. The CDR3 loop reads CSVRQGAGEQYF. DNA for the CDR3: TGCAGCGTTCGACAGGGTGCTGGCGAGCAGTACTTC.

V gene TRBV5-6 combines with J gene TRBJ2-5; D is perhaps TRBD2 (7 bases). Germline V gives CDR1 SGHDT, CDR2 YYEEEE. The CDR3 spans 13 residues. Trimming shortened V by 4 bases and J by 4 bases, and 11 bases separated the two germline ends. The CDR3 reads CASSPRGGETQYF. The CDR3 bases are TGTGCCAGCAGCCCGAGGGGGGGAGAGACCCAGTACTTC.

The rearrangement joins TRBV19 to TRBJ2-3; 8 bases are shared with TRBD2. Germline V gene sequence: CDR1 LNHDA, CDR2 SQIVND (reference sequence). V trimming: 8 bases; J trimming: 4 bases; junction bases outside the gene matches: 8. The CDR3 contains 14 residues. In DNA form, the CDR3 reads TGTGCCAGTCAACGGGGGGGCCGTGCAGATACGCAGTATTTT. Amino acid sequence: CASQRGGRADTQYF.

The chain combines TRBV28 with TRBJ2-2, with 11 bases that match TRBD2. Trimming took 6 bases from V and 4 from J; bases not matched to a gene: 7. This CDR3 region has 16 residues. CDR1 MDHEN and CDR2 SYDVKM come from the germline V gene. This CDR3 reads CASSHGTSGLTGELFF. In DNA form, the CDR3 reads TGTGCCAGCAGCCACGGGACTAGCGGACTCACCGGGGAGCTGTTTTTT.

The rearrangement joins TRBV5-4 to TRBJ2-1; tentatively, D is TRBD2 (6 bases). The CDR3 is made up of 15 amino acids. The germline V and J ends were trimmed by 3 bases and 7 bases, with 17 bases remaining between them. Germline CDR1 is SGHNT and CDR2 is YYREEE (reference sequence). The CDR3 region is CASSSVEGVSNEQFF. CDR3 coding DNA: TGTGCCAGCAGCTCCGTGGAGGGAGTGTCAAATGAGCAGTTCTTC.

This sequence joins TRBV5-1 and TRBJ2-2; D remains unclear. The CDR3 contains 14 residues. Between the trimmed V and J ends, which lost 0 bases and 6 bases, there was a span of 9 bases. Germline CDR1 is SGHRS and CDR2 is YFSETQ. The CDR3 coding sequence is TGCGCCAGCAGCTTGGCTCAGGTGGCCGGGGAGCTGTTTTTT. It is translated as CASSLAQVAGELFF.

This clone has just one count. The J gene is TRBJ1-2, the V gene TRBV19, with a possible D match to TRBD1 (5 bases). Germline CDR1 reads LNHDA; CDR2 reads SQIVND (reference sequence). Trimming stripped 5 bases from V and 8 bases from J, with 18 bases between. The CDR3 spans 14 residues. The CDR3 DNA reads TGTGCCAGTAGTCCCTACGGCGAATGGGGCGGCTACACCTTC. Its translation is CASSPYGEWGGYTF.

The chain recombines TRBV5-6 with TRBJ1-2; 8 bases map to TRBD1. From germline, CDR1 is SGHDT and CDR2 YYEEEE. The CDR3 contains 13 residues. The V gene end was trimmed by 4 bases and the J gene end by 7 bases; junction bases not matched to a gene: 6. The CDR3 here is CASSKDRATGYTF. The CDR3 DNA is TGTGCCAGCAGCAAGGACAGGGCCACTGGCTACACCTTC.

The rearrangement links TRBV7-6 to TRBJ2-5, with 9 bases lining up with TRBD2. From germline, CDR1 is SGHVS and CDR2 FNYEAQ. CDR3 length: 15 amino acids. Trimming cost V 2 bases and J 5 bases; bases outside gene matches: 6. This chain's CDR3 is CASSLPAGGWETQYF. CDR3 coding DNA: TGTGCCAGCAGCTTACCAGCGGGGGGTTGGGAGACCCAGTACTTC.

This CDR3 reads CASSQDSADRGDSYEQYF. The CDR3 DNA reads as TGCGCCAGCAGCCAAGATTCGGCCGACAGGGGAGACTCCTACGAGCAGTACTTC. This chain connects TRBV4-1 to TRBJ2-7; 8 bases fit TRBD1. CDR1 is MGHRA, CDR2 YSYEKL, per germline. The junction had 10 bases not matched to a gene; V was cut back by 0 bases and J by 0 bases. The length of the CDR3 is 18 residues.

The chain uses TRBV7-8 and TRBJ2-7; TRBD1 agrees at 11 bases. CDR3 size: 14 residues. Germline loops: CDR1 SGHVS, CDR2 FQNEAQ. V lost 5 bases to trimming and J lost 5 bases; unmatched junction nucleotides: 5. The DNA of the CDR3 is TGTGCCAGCAGCCCCCGGACAGGGGGCAACGAGCAGTACTTC. Amino acid sequence: CASSPRTGGNEQYF.

V gene TRBV9 combines with J gene TRBJ2-1; 13 bases fit TRBD2. This CDR3 has 15 amino acids. Germline lookup yields CDR1 SGDLS and CDR2 YYNGEE. Trimming removed 5 bases from V and 10 bases from J; junction bases left unmatched: 9. The DNA for the CDR3 is TGTGCCAGCAGTACTAGCGGGGGGGCTGGGGAAGAGCAGTTCTTC. Protein: CASSTSGGAGEEQFF.

V and J are TRBV11-1 and TRBJ1-1; 7 positions agree with TRBD1. The trim removed 10 bases at V and 5 bases at J, leaving 4 bases unmatched. The CDR3 loop spans 11 amino acids. Looked up from germline, CDR1 is SGHAT and CDR2 is FQDESV (reference sequence). This CDR3 reads CATSGGTEAFF. DNA of the CDR3: TGTGCCACCTCAGGGGGTACTGAAGCTTTCTTT. Complete variable domain (other parts from reference TRBV11-1 and TRBJ1-1): EAEVAQSPRYKITEKSQAVAFWCDPISGHATLYWYRQILGQGPELLVQFQDESVVDDSQLPKDRFSAERLKGVDSTLKIQPAELGDSAMYLCATSGGTEAFFGQGTRLTVV.

This chain uses TRBV7-2 with TRBJ1-3; the D gene is possibly TRBD1 (5 bases). The CDR3 contains 17 residues. V lost 5 bases, J lost 0 bases, and 17 bases lay in between. Germline V gene sequence: CDR1 SGHTA, CDR2 FQGNSA. CDR3 sequence reads: CASSNTPGSFSGNTIYF. The DNA for the CDR3 is TGTGCCAGCAGCAACACTCCAGGGTCGTTCTCTGGAAACACCATATATTTT.

This sequence joins TRBV7-8 and TRBJ1-2; 7 nucleotides align to TRBD1. CDR3 length: 15 amino acids. V was pared by 2 bases and J by 2 bases, with 5 bases of the junction left unmatched. Germline loops: CDR1 SGHVS, CDR2 FQNEAQ. CDR3 amino acids: CASSLLEGQNYGYTF. As DNA, the CDR3 is TGTGCCAGCAGCTTACTTGAGGGACAGAACTATGGCTACACCTTC.

The chain recombines TRBV5-8 with TRBJ1-1; possibly TRBD1 for D (6 bases). Germline V lookup: CDR1 SGHTS, CDR2 YDEGEE. The CDR3 consists of 14 residues. The V end was cut by 0 bases, the J end by 4 bases, with 10 bases between. The CDR3 protein is CASSLAGDGTEAFF. The CDR3, as DNA: TGTGCCAGCAGCTTGGCAGGGGACGGCACTGAAGCTTTCTTT.

The chain links TRBV15 to TRBJ1-1; D may be TRBD1 (6 bases). Germline lookup yields CDR1 LNHNV and CDR2 YYDKDF (reference sequence). The ends were cut back, 3 bases at V and 1 base at J, with 12 bases in the middle. The CDR3 is 15 residues long. In DNA, the CDR3 is TGTGCCACCAGCAGGGGGGGGGCAGGGAACACTGAAGCTTTCTTT. Translated, it gives CATSRGGAGNTEAFF.

This clone occurred once. CDR3 coding DNA: TGTGCCAGCAGTCTCGGACAGATGGTTACTTCTGGCTACACCTTC. Translation: CASSLGQMVTSGYTF. The rearrangement uses TRBV7-2 and TRBJ1-2; D might be TRBD1 (6 bases). The V end lost 6 bases, the J end lost 7 bases, and 21 bases lay between the germline ends. The CDR3 runs to 15 residues. CDR1 is SGHTA and CDR2 is FQGNSA in the germline V gene.